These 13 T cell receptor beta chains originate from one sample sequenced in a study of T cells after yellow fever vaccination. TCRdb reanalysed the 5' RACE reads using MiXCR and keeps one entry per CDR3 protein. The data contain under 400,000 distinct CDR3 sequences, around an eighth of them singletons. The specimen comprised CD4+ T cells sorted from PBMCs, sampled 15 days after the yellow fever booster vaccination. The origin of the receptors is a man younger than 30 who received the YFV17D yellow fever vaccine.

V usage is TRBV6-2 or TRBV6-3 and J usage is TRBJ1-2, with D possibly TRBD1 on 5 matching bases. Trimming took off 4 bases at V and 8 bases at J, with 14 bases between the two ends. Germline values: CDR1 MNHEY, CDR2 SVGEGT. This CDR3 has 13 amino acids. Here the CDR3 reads CASSWQGEGGYTF. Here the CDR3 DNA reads TGTGCCAGCAGTTGGCAAGGGGAAGGCGGCTACACCTTC.

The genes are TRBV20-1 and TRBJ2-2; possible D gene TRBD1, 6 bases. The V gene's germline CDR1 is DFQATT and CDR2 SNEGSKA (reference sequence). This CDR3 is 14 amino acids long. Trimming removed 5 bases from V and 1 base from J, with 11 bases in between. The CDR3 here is CSAVPGQNTGELFF. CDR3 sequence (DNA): TGCAGTGCTGTACCGGGACAGAACACCGGGGAGCTGTTTTTT.

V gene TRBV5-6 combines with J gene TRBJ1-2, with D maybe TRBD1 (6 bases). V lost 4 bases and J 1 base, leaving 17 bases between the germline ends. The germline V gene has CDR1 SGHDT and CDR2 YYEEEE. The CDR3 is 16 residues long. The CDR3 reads CASSQTETGYNYGYTF. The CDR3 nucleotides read TGTGCCAGCAGCCAAACCGAAACAGGGTATAACTATGGCTACACCTTC.

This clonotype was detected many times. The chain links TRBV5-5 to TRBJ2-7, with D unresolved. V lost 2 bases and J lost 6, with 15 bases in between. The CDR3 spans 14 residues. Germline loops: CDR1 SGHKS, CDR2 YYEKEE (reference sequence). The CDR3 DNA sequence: TGTGCCAGCAGCTTTAATCCTGACGGAACCGAGCAGTACGTC. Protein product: CASSFNPDGTEQYV.

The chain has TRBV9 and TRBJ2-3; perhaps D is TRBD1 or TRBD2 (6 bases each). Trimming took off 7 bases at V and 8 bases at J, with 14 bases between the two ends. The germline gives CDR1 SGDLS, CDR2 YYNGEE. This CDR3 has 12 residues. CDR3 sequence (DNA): TGTGCCAGCGGGGGCTACGGGGGTACGCAGTATTTT. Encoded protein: CASGGYGGTQYF.

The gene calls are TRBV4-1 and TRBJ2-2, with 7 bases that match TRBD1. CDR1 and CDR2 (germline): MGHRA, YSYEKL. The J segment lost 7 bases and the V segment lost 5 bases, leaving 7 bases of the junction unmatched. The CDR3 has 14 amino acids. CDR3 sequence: CASSKVGGGGELFF. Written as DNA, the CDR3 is TGCGCCAGCAGCAAAGTAGGGGGCGGCGGGGAGCTGTTTTTT.

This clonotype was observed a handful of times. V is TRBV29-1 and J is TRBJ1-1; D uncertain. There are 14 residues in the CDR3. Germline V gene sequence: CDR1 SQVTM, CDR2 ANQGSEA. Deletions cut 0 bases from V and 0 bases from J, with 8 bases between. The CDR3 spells CSVEDPHLNTEAFF. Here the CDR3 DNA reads TGCAGCGTTGAAGACCCGCATTTGAACACTGAAGCTTTCTTT.

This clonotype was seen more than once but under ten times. This chain's CDR3 is CATSEGQGTGYTF. The CDR3 coding sequence is TGTGCCACCAGTGAAGGACAGGGAACTGGCTACACCTTC. The chain couples TRBV24-1 to TRBJ1-2, with 8 nucleotides matching TRBD1. Germline-derived CDR1 and CDR2 are KGHDR and SFDVKD. The trim removed 4 bases at V and 7 bases at J, leaving 4 bases unmatched. This CDR3 spans 13 amino acids.

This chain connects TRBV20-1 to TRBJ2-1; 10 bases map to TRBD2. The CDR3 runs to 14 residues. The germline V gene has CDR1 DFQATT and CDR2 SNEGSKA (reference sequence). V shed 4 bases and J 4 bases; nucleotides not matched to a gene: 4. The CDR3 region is CSATRTSGYNEQFF. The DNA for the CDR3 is TGCAGTGCTACTAGGACTAGCGGATACAATGAGCAGTTCTTC.

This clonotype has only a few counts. This CDR3 reads CASSPPRSGPPRTRYGYTF. The CDR3 region has the DNA TGTGCCAGCTCACCACCTCGTTCAGGGCCCCCTAGGACACGCTATGGCTACACCTTC. V usage is TRBV18 and J usage is TRBJ1-2, with D possibly matching TRBD1 (5 bases). The germline CDR1 and CDR2 sequences are KGHSH and LQKENI. The V and J ends lost 0 bases and 4 bases respectively, with 24 bases between them. This CDR3 has 19 residues.

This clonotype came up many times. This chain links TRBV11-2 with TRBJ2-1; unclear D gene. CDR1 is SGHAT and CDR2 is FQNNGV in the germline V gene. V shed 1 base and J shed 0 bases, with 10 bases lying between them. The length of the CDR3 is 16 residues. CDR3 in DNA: TGTGCCAGCAGCTTAGCTGGCGCCAGCTCCTACAATGAGCAGTTCTTC. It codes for CASSLAGASSYNEQFF.

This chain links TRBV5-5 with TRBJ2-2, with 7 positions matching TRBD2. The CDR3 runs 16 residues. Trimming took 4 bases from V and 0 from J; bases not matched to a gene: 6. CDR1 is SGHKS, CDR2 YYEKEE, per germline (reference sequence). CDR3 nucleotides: TGTGCCAGCAGCGCTTTCGCGGGGGCGAACACCGGGGAGCTGTTTTTT. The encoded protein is CASSAFAGANTGELFF. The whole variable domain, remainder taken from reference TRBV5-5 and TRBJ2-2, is DAGVTQSPTHLIKTRGQQVTLRCSPISGHKSVSWYQQVLGQGPQFIFQYYEKEERGRGNFPDRFSARQFPNYSSELNVNALLLGDSALYLCASSAFAGANTGELFFGEGSRLTVL.

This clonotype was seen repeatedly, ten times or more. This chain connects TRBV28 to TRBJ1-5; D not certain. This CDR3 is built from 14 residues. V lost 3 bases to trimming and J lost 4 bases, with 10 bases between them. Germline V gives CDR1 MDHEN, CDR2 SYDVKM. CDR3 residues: CASSLIAGNQPQHF. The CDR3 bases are TGTGCCAGCAGTTTGATCGCAGGTAATCAGCCCCAGCATTTT.